This entry describes one T cell receptor beta chain. Its antigen remains unknown. This record belongs to a study of cytomegalovirus exposure and HLA in healthy donors. Study-level points and caveats: In a later analysis, TCR beta V- and J-gene trimming showed a link to a missense DCLRE1C variant. Reports indicate that TCR beta sequences accurately predicted the HLA-A and HLA-B alleles of most subjects.

Between the trimmed V and J ends, which lost 5 bases and 3 bases, there was a span of 8 bases. Germline V gene sequence: CDR1 LNHDA, CDR2 SQIVND (reference sequence). The CDR3 contains 12 residues. A multiplex PCR was run with 60 Vbeta primers and 13 Jbeta primers. TCRdb's table, derived via immunoSEQ multiplex PCR, lists solely in-frame clones and lacks some. The table includes 140,000 or so clones, 75% to 90% detected once. The chain recombines TRBV19 with TRBJ2-7; D possibly corresponds to TRBD2 (5 bases). Sequencing was done on a sample of PBMCs. This sequence was found in a woman aged 30 to 39 in good health and CMV-seronegative. The CDR3 reads CASSPRGYEQYF. The CDR3 coding sequence is TGTGCCAGTAGTCCTCGGGGCTACGAGCAGTACTTC. The entire variable domain, with the rest obtained from reference TRBV19 and TRBJ2-7, is as follows: DGGITQSPKYLFRKEGQNVTLSCEQNLNHDAMYWYRQDPGQGLRLIYYSQIVNDFQKGDIAEGYSVSREKKESFPLTVTSAQKNPTAFYLCASSPRGYEQYFGPGTRLTVT.